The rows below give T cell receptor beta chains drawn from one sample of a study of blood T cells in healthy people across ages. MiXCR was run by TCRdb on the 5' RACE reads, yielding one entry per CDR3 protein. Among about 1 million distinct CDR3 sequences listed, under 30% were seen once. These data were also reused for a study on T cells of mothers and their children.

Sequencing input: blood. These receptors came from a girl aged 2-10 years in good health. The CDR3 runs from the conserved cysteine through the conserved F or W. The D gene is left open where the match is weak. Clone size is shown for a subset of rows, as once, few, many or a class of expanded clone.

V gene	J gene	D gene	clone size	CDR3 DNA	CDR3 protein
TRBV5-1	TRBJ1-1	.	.	TGCGCCAGCAGCTTGCTCGACTGGGGTCTGGGCACTGAAGCTTTCTTT	CASSLLDWGLGTEAFF
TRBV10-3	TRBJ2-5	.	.	TGTGCCATCAGTGAGGGAAGAGTCCAAGAGACCCAGTACTTC	CAISEGRVQETQYF
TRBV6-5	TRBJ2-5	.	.	TGTGCCAGCAGCATGGAGGGCAGGGGGGAAGAGACCCAGTACTTC	CASSMEGRGEETQYF
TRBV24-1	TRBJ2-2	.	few	TGTGCCACCAGTCATGGGGCCCACACCGGGGAGCTGTTTTTT	CATSHGAHTGELFF
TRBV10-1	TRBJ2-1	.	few	TGCGCCAGCAGTGGTAGCGCCAGCTCCTACAATGAGCAGTTCTTC	CASSGSASSYNEQFF
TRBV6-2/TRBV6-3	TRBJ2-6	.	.	TGTGCCAGCAGGGGTAGAAAGTTCAATAGCTCTGGGGCCAACGTCCTGACTTTC	CASRGRKFNSSGANVLTF
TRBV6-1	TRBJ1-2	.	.	TGTGCCAGCAGTGAGCTCCCAGCCTATGGCTACACCTTC	CASSELPAYGYTF
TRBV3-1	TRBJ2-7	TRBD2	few	TGTGCCAGCAGGACGACTAGCGGGACTGGCGAGCAGTACTTC	CASRTTSGTGEQYF
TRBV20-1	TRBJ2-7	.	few	TGCAGTGCTAGAGAGACATACAACAACTACGAGCAGTACTTC	CSARETYNNYEQYF
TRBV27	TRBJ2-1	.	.	TGTGCCAGCAGTTGGGGAGGTGAGGGGCACAATGAGCAGTTCTTC	CASSWGGEGHNEQFF
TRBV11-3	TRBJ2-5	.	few	TGTGCCAGCAGCCCATACCCGGGGGGCCCGATCGAGACCCAGTACTTC	CASSPYPGGPIETQYF
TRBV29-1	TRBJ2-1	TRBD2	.	TGCAGCGTTGAGGGAGGGCCCGAGGAGCAGTTCTTC	CSVEGGPEEQFF
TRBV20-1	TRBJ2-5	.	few	TGCAGTGCCTCTTTGGATCGCGGGGGCGGGGAGACCCAGTACTTC	CSASLDRGGGETQYF
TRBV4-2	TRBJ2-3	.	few	TGTGCCAGCAGCCAAGCTAGCGCTACGACAGATACGCAGTATTTT	CASSQASATTDTQYF
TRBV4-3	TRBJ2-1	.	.	TGCGCCAGCAGCCAAGACTTCTCTAGCAATGAGCAGTTCTTC	CASSQDFSSNEQFF
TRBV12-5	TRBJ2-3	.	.	TGTGCTAGTGGTAGGCCCTTGGATACGCAGTATTTT	CASGRPLDTQYF
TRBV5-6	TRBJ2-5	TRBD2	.	TGTGCCAGCAGCCCCGTCTACGGGACTAGCGTAGAGACCCAGTACTTC	CASSPVYGTSVETQYF
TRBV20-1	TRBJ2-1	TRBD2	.	TGCAGTGCTAGAGATAACAGCGGGGGTTACAATGAGCAGTTCTTC	CSARDNSGGYNEQFF
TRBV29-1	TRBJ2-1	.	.	TGCAGCGTTACAGGGGGGTTAGCGGGGGCCTACAATGAGCAGTTCTTC	CSVTGGLAGAYNEQFF
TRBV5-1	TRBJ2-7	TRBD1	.	TGCGCCAGCAGCTTTACTATCCTGACAGGGGGCTCCTACGAGCAGTACTTC	CASSFTILTGGSYEQYF
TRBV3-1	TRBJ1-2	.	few	TGTGCCGCCTCCCCAGGGACATCCGGCTACACCTTC	CAASPGTSGYTF
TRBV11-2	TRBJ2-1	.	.	TGTGCCAGCAGCTCAGTTGGGGCCGAGCAGTTCTTC	CASSSVGAEQFF